This T cell receptor beta chain derives from a study of blood T cell repertoires in COVID-19. In the study overall: Researchers got acute and convalescent COVID-19 samples from the United States, Italy and Spain. Sources were T cells, B-cell-depleted T cells, or PBMCs; the material itself was cDNA or gDNA.

Authors' analysis steps: Estimation of nucleated cell counts was performed using reference gene primer amplification. Libraries were prepared by immunoSEQ multiplex PCR; TCRdb keeps only in-frame clonotypes and omits some of them. Clone size and the V and J calls come from that table; the DNA yielded D and trimming. The table lists around 190,000 clones, approximately 80% of them singletons. The V end lost 6 bases, the J end lost 6 bases, and 12 bases lay between the germline ends. The CDR3 length is 12 residues. Per the germline V gene, CDR1 is MNHEY and CDR2 is SVGAGI. The gene calls are TRBV6-5 and TRBJ2-7; D remains ambiguous. This TCR came from a human donor in a cohort sampled during active COVID-19. Sequencing was performed on peripheral blood. The CDR3 sequence is CASSSTRSEQYF. The CDR3 region has the DNA TGTGCCAGCAGCTCGACCCGGAGCGAGCAGTACTTC.